This T cell receptor (beta chain) was observed in a study of blood T cell repertoires in COVID-19. Sequencing used immunoSEQ multiplex PCR; TCRdb keeps in-frame clones, though not all of them. The repertoire consists of 250,000 or so clones, with around 86% occurring once and the leading ten covering 5.2%. The V gene's germline CDR1 is SGHTA and CDR2 FQGNSA. V lost 5 bases and J lost 8, with 18 bases in between. This CDR3 comprises 14 residues. The source of this sequence is a woman aged 60 to 75 with COVID-19, enrolled during active disease. V is TRBV7-2 and J is TRBJ1-2; D may be TRBD1 (6 bases). The sequenced material came from peripheral blood. CDR3 DNA: TGTGCCAGCAGCAACTTCTTGACAGGATACGGCTACACCTTC. As protein: CASSNFLTGYGYTF.